A selection of T cell receptor beta chains follows, all from one sample in a study of blood T cells in healthy people across ages. From the 5' RACE reads, TCRdb called clonotypes with MiXCR, one entry per CDR3 protein. The sample carries more than 500,000 distinct CDR3 sequences, roughly a quarter recorded once. These data also featured in a second study, about T cells of mothers and their children.

Sequenced: blood. These receptors were obtained from a boy aged 2 to 10 in good health. The CDR3 runs from the conserved cysteine through the conserved F or W. D genes are given only for firm matches. Size values are once, few and many counts, or a class for expanded clones, and some rows have none.

j_call clone_size d_call v_call cdr3_aa cdr3_nt
TRBJ2-1 - - TRBV27 CASSLRGRGNEQFF TGTGCCAGCAGTTTACGGGGCAGGGGCAATGAGCAGTTCTTC
TRBJ2-1 many TRBD1 TRBV5-5 CASSSTGTGYNEQFF TGTGCCAGCAGCTCCACCGGGACAGGGTACAATGAGCAGTTCTTC
TRBJ2-5 few - TRBV14 CASSRYRGERETQYF TGTGCCAGCAGCCGGTATAGAGGAGAAAGAGAGACCCAGTACTTC
TRBJ1-1 many - TRBV20-1 CSAYDRSKGPEAFF TGCAGTGCGTATGACCGGTCAAAGGGGCCTGAAGCTTTCTTT
TRBJ1-5 - - TRBV12-3/TRBV12-4 CASSLPGLNQPQHF TGTGCCAGCAGTTTACCGGGACTGAATCAGCCCCAGCATTTT
TRBJ1-6 few - TRBV5-1 CASSLTPGNSPLHF TGCGCCAGCAGCTTGACGCCGGGTAATTCACCCCTCCACTTT
TRBJ2-5 many - TRBV10-3 CAISESSSMGETQYF TGTGCCATCAGTGAGTCAAGTTCTATGGGGGAGACCCAGTACTTC
TRBJ2-3 - TRBD2 TRBV13 CASSLEARLAGVTDTQYF TGTGCCAGCAGCTTAGAGGCTCGACTAGCGGGAGTCACAGATACGCAGTATTTT
TRBJ2-3 - - TRBV7-9 CASSFVAPSTDTQYF TGTGCCAGCAGCTTTGTTGCGCCTAGCACAGATACGCAGTATTTT
TRBJ2-2 few - TRBV7-8 CASSPLSNTGELFF TGTGCCAGCAGCCCTCTCTCGAACACCGGGGAGCTGTTTTTT
TRBJ1-3 many TRBD1 TRBV4-3 CASSQDRQGVDTIYF TGCGCCAGCAGCCAAGATCGACAGGGGGTAGACACCATATATTTT
TRBJ2-3 - - TRBV15 CATSSGGTDTQYF TGTGCCACCAGCTCCGGGGGCACAGATACGCAGTATTTT
TRBJ1-1 - - TRBV7-2 CASSAQRGNTEAFF TGTGCCAGCAGCGCCCAAAGGGGGAACACTGAAGCTTTCTTT
TRBJ2-2 - - TRBV15 CATSAGRSVGTGELFF TGTGCCACCAGCGCGGGGAGGTCGGTCGGCACCGGGGAGCTGTTTTTT
TRBJ1-2 - - TRBV25-1 CASSFWDTAYGYTF TGTGCCAGCAGTTTTTGGGACACGGCCTATGGCTACACCTTC
TRBJ2-7 few TRBD2 TRBV6-6 CASIGASGSYEQYF TGTGCCAGCATAGGGGCTAGCGGATCCTACGAGCAGTACTTC
TRBJ2-1 few TRBD2 TRBV10-1 CASSPGTSDNLFPYNEQFF TGCGCCAGCAGTCCCGGGACTAGCGACAATCTTTTTCCCTACAATGAGCAGTTCTTC
TRBJ2-1 - - TRBV7-9 CASSPYGNEQFF TGTGCCAGCAGCCCCTATGGGAATGAGCAGTTCTTC
TRBJ2-2 few TRBD2 TRBV12-3/TRBV12-4 CASSPTSGGAGELFF TGTGCCAGCAGTCCTACTAGCGGGGGGGCCGGGGAGCTGTTTTTT
TRBJ2-5 - TRBD2 TRBV4-1 CASSHFSGRAGETQYF TGCGCCAGCAGCCATTTTAGCGGGAGGGCGGGGGAGACCCAGTACTTC
TRBJ1-2 - - TRBV10-3 CAISESRGRYGYTF TGTGCCATCAGTGAGTCTAGGGGGAGGTATGGCTACACCTTC
TRBJ1-2 - - TRBV7-2 CASSLILGVAGYTF TGTGCCAGCAGCTTAATTCTGGGGGTGGCTGGCTACACCTTC
TRBJ2-7 - TRBD2 TRBV20-1 CSVTSGRAGEQYF TGCAGTGTTACTAGCGGGAGGGCCGGGGAGCAGTACTTC
TRBJ1-2 few TRBD1 TRBV12-5 CASGSEQGARRPPNYGYTF TGTGCTAGTGGTTCGGAACAGGGGGCGCGCAGGCCACCTAACTATGGCTACACCTTC
TRBJ2-6 few - TRBV6-1 CASSDPTTGANVLTF TGTGCCAGCAGTGACCCCACAACTGGGGCCAACGTCCTGACTTTC
TRBJ2-1 - - TRBV10-3 CAISVGGSSYNEQFF TGTGCCATCAGTGTTGGAGGGAGCTCCTACAATGAGCAGTTCTTC
TRBJ2-5 many TRBD2 TRBV12-3/TRBV12-4 CASSPRRGGQETQYF TGTGCCAGCAGTCCCCGTAGGGGAGGGCAAGAGACCCAGTACTTC
TRBJ1-4 - TRBD1 TRBV25-1 CASSPARDSDEKLFF TGTGCCAGCAGTCCTGCTCGGGACAGTGATGAAAAACTGTTTTTT
TRBJ2-5 - - TRBV6-1 CANRGLQGRETQYF TGTGCCAACCGAGGATTACAGGGAAGGGAGACCCAGTACTTC
TRBJ2-5 - TRBD2 TRBV6-2/TRBV6-3 CASSYWLAGDQETQYF TGTGCCAGCAGTTATTGGCTAGCGGGGGACCAAGAGACCCAGTACTTC
TRBJ2-5 - - TRBV12-3/TRBV12-4 CASSASDGLGETQYF TGTGCCAGCAGTGCCTCGGACGGGCTTGGGGAGACCCAGTACTTC
TRBJ2-1 few TRBD1 TRBV9 CASSKGQWNEQFF TGTGCCAGCAGCAAGGGACAGTGGAATGAGCAGTTCTTC
TRBJ2-7 - - TRBV10-3 CAMAPGGPGEQYF TGTGCCATGGCCCCAGGCGGCCCAGGCGAGCAGTACTTC
TRBJ1-1 - - TRBV28 CASSLQETEAFF TGTGCCAGCAGTTTACAGGAAACTGAAGCTTTCTTT